The 23 T cell receptor beta chains below were found in one sample sequenced in a study of cytomegalovirus exposure and HLA in healthy donors. Profiling relied on immunoSEQ multiplex PCR, and the TCRdb table lists in-frame clones only, not all of them. The table has about 160,000 clones, 90% to 97% seen once; the top ten hold around 0.9%. Sequenced: PBMCs. The receptors were sampled from a woman under 30 in good health and CMV-seronegative.

J is TRBJ1-5 and V is TRBV6-5, with TRBD1 matching 11 bases. The CDR3 length is 15 residues. Germline trimming cut 5 bases from V and 5 bases from J; bases unmatched to any gene: 5. Germline assignment: CDR1 MNHEY and CDR2 SVGAGI. CDR3 amino acids: CASSHRDRGDQPQHF. The CDR3 DNA follows: TGTGCCAGCAGTCACAGGGACAGGGGGGATCAGCCCCAGCATTTT.

CDR3 in DNA: TGTGCCAGCAGCAAAGGACTCGCAAGTAGCACAGATACGCAGTATTTT. This codes for CASSKGLASSTDTQYF. The genes are TRBV21-1 and TRBJ2-3; TRBD2, the D gene given by the table, was not confirmed from the DNA. TRBV21-1 is assigned pseudogene status. CDR3 length equals 16 residues.

The chain recombines TRBV18 with TRBJ1-1; 7 nucleotides line up with TRBD1. V dropped 3 bases and J dropped 7; count of bases not matched to a gene: 5. The CDR3 extends over 13 amino acids. CDR1 is KGHSH, CDR2 LQKENI, per germline. The DNA for the CDR3 is TGTGCCAGCTCACCCGGACAGGTCAGTGAAGCTTTCTTT. This sequence encodes CASSPGQVSEAFF.

This clone has a single count. The CDR3 spells CASSQDSPKNTEAFF. The CDR3 nucleotides read TGTGCCAGCAGTCAGGACAGCCCTAAGAACACTGAAGCTTTCTTT. The chain joins TRBV6-5 to TRBJ1-1; a weak D match, TRBD1 (6 bases). The CDR3 totals 15 residues. Trimming shortened V by 5 bases and J by 1 base, and 14 bases separated the two germline ends. Germline loops: CDR1 MNHEY, CDR2 SVGAGI.

The chain carries TRBV18 and TRBJ2-1; 7 nucleotides align to TRBD1. CDR1 and CDR2 from the germline V gene are KGHSH and LQKENI. Trimming at V came to 2 bases and at J to 1 base, leaving 8 bases not matched to a gene. The length of the CDR3 is 17 residues. Written as DNA, the CDR3 is TGTGCCAGCTCACCAGCCGAACAGGGGCTATCCTACAATGAGCAGTTCTTC. Protein product: CASSPAEQGLSYNEQFF.

The chain couples TRBV4-1 to TRBJ2-1; possibly TRBD2 for D (5 bases). This CDR3 is 18 amino acids long. In germline, CDR1 is MGHRA, CDR2 YSYEKL. V was trimmed by 2 bases and J by 0 bases, leaving 17 bases between them. The CDR3 region is CASSQFTSGLNSYNEQFF. The CDR3 coding sequence is TGCGCCAGCAGCCAATTTACTAGTGGGTTGAACTCCTACAATGAGCAGTTCTTC.

The chain combines TRBV7-9 with TRBJ1-6, with TRBD1 matching 7 bases. The V segment lost 7 bases and the J segment 9 bases; nucleotides outside the gene matches: 12. Germline V lookup: CDR1 SEHNR, CDR2 FQNEAQ (reference sequence). CDR3 length: 15 amino acids. The CDR3: CASTATTGLASPLHF. The CDR3 nucleotides are TGTGCCAGCACAGCAACGACAGGGTTGGCTTCACCCCTCCACTTT.

The chain joins TRBV7-3 to TRBJ1-3, with D perhaps TRBD1 (6 bases). The length of the CDR3 is 17 residues. With 1 base removed from V and 0 bases from J, the gap between germline ends came to 13 bases. The germline gives CDR1 SGHTA, CDR2 FQGTGA. As DNA, the CDR3 is TGTGCCAGCAGCTTAAGTTATCCAGGGGACTCTGGAAACACCATATATTTT. Its translation: CASSLSYPGDSGNTIYF.

The rearrangement links TRBV7-8 to TRBJ1-1; perhaps TRBD1 as D (6 bases). Trimming stripped 1 base from V and 4 bases from J, with 16 bases between. The germline V gene encodes CDR1 SGHVS and CDR2 FQNEAQ. This CDR3 has 16 residues. The CDR3 DNA follows: TGTGCCAGCAGCTTAGTCCCCCTGGTCAGGGGCACTGAAGCTTTCTTT. Amino acids: CASSLVPLVRGTEAFF.

This sequence joins TRBV2 and TRBJ2-1, with D possibly being TRBD1 (6 bases). Trimming shortened V by 4 bases and J by 8 bases, and 15 bases separated the two germline ends. Per the germline V gene, CDR1 is SNHLY and CDR2 is FYNNEI. The CDR3 extends over 14 amino acids. The CDR3 coding sequence is TGTGCCAGCAGTGGATCTGGGGGCATGGATGAGCAGTTCTTC. This sequence encodes CASSGSGGMDEQFF.

The chain is built from TRBV6-6 and TRBJ1-1, with unresolved D. CDR3 length equals 13 residues. Deletions cut 5 bases from V and 1 base from J, with 8 bases between. Germline V gene data show CDR1 as MNHNY and CDR2 as SVGAGI (reference sequence). CDR3 sequence: CASSQTRNTEAFF. The DNA of the CDR3 is TGTGCCAGCAGTCAGACAAGGAACACTGAAGCTTTCTTT.

This clone has just one count. The rearrangement links TRBV29-1 to TRBJ1-1, with D tentatively TRBD1 (5 bases). CDR1 SQVTM and CDR2 ANQGSEA come from the germline V gene. V lost 3 bases and J lost 5, with 7 bases in between. The CDR3 is 11 residues long. CDR3 bases: TGCAGCGTTGATGGGGGGACTGAAGCTTTCTTT. This codes for CSVDGGTEAFF.

The chain recombines TRBV9 with TRBJ2-2, with TRBD1 as a possible D gene (6 bases). Germline assignment: CDR1 SGDLS and CDR2 YYNGEE. V lost 3 bases and J 3 bases, leaving 18 bases between the germline ends. CDR3 size: 17 residues. The CDR3 spells CASSENRQGSDTGELFF. In nucleotides, the CDR3 is TGTGCCAGCAGCGAGAACCGGCAGGGGTCGGACACCGGGGAGCTGTTTTTT.

This sequence joins TRBV7-9 and TRBJ1-1, with 7 bases matching TRBD1. The CDR3 has 15 residues. Germline V gene data show CDR1 as SEHNR and CDR2 as FQNEAQ (reference sequence). The junction had 10 bases not matched to a gene; V was cut back by 5 bases and J by 4 bases. The CDR3 DNA sequence: TGTGCCAGCAGCACCTACAGGGGATTGGGCACTGAAGCTTTCTTT. Its protein is CASSTYRGLGTEAFF.

The V and J genes are TRBV2 and TRBJ2-1; the D gene is possibly TRBD2 (5 bases). The CDR3 runs 14 residues. V lost 2 bases and J lost 5, with 10 bases in between. The germline V gene encodes CDR1 SNHLY and CDR2 FYNNEI. The CDR3 here is CASSETSVDNEQFF. Written as DNA, the CDR3 is TGTGCCAGCAGTGAAACTAGTGTAGACAATGAGCAGTTCTTC.

The chain couples TRBV5-1 to TRBJ2-3, with 7 bases fitting TRBD1. This CDR3 comprises 14 residues. CDR1 SGHRS and CDR2 YFSETQ come from the germline V gene. V dropped 10 bases and J dropped 0; count of bases not matched to a gene: 8. In nucleotides, the CDR3 is TGCGCCGCAAGACAGGGCCCTAGCACAGATACGCAGTATTTT. This translates into CAARQGPSTDTQYF.

The rearrangement uses TRBV5-1 and TRBJ2-7, with 13 bases aligning to TRBD2. The CDR3 sequence is 15 residues long. V lost 4 bases and J lost 6; bases outside the gene matches: 7. Per germline, CDR1 SGHRS and CDR2 YFSETQ. The CDR3 DNA reads as TGCGCCAGCAGCCCGACTAGCGGGGGGTATGCCGAGCAGTACTTC. Encoded protein: CASSPTSGGYAEQYF.

A single count supports this clone. The V gene is TRBV2, the J gene TRBJ2-5; TRBD2 matches 9 bases. CDR1 and CDR2 from the germline V gene are SNHLY and FYNNEI. J was trimmed by 5 bases and V by 5 bases; bases with no gene match: 9. CDR3 size: 15 residues. The CDR3 protein is CASSLAGPSQETQYF. For the CDR3, the DNA is TGTGCCAGCAGTCTAGCGGGGCCGAGCCAGGAGACCCAGTACTTC.

The J gene is TRBJ2-3, the V gene TRBV5-1; 14 bases match TRBD2. This CDR3 comprises 16 residues. Losses at the gene ends were 4 bases for V and 6 bases for J; bases not matched to a gene: 7. CDR1 is SGHRS and CDR2 is YFSETQ in the germline V gene. DNA of the CDR3: TGCGCCAGCAGCGGACAGACTAGCGGGGGGGCCGATACGCAGTATTTT. Amino acids: CASSGQTSGGADTQYF. Supplemented by reference TRBV5-1 and TRBJ2-3, the full variable domain reads KAGVTQTPRYLIKTRGQQVTLSCSPISGHRSVSWYQQTPGQGLQFLFEYFSETQRNKGNFPGRFSGRQFSNSRSEMNVSTLELGDSALYLCASSGQTSGGADTQYFGPGTRLTVL.

The J gene is TRBJ1-1, the V gene TRBV2; no clear D. Deletions cut 7 bases from V and 5 bases from J, with 8 bases between. CDR3 length: 11 residues. Germline V gene data show CDR1 as SNHLY and CDR2 as FYNNEI. Written as DNA, the CDR3 is TGTGCCAGCAAGAAGGAGACTGAAGCTTTCTTT. Translation: CASKKETEAFF.

This clone occurred once. J is TRBJ1-5 and V is TRBV30; D might be TRBD1 (6 bases). CDR1 is GTSNPN and CDR2 is SVGIG in the germline V gene (reference sequence). This CDR3 region has 15 residues. Trimming removed 3 bases from V and 3 bases from J, with 15 bases in between. CDR3 bases: TGTGCCTGGAGCAAAGGGGACAAGATCAATCAGCCCCAGCATTTT. It codes for CAWSKGDKINQPQHF.

The chain uses TRBV9 and TRBJ1-6; 9 bases line up with TRBD1. The germline V gene has CDR1 SGDLS and CDR2 YYNGEE. J gave up 5 bases and V 0 bases, and 0 bases lay outside the gene matches. The CDR3 extends over 15 amino acids. CDR3 loop: CASSVGDRDNSPLHF. In DNA, the CDR3 is TGTGCCAGCAGCGTAGGGGACAGGGATAATTCACCCCTCCACTTT.

The J gene is TRBJ1-2, the V gene TRBV7-9; 8 bases are a match to TRBD1. The CDR3 consists of 14 residues. V lost 1 base, J lost 7 bases, and 5 bases stayed unmatched. CDR1 SEHNR and CDR2 FQNEAQ come from the germline V gene (reference sequence). This chain's CDR3 is CASSLVGQGAGYTF. The CDR3 coding sequence is TGTGCCAGCAGCTTAGTGGGGCAGGGGGCTGGCTACACCTTC.